The rows below give T cell receptor beta chains drawn from one sample of a study of T cell responses to AZD1222 COVID-19 vaccine. The assay was immunoSEQ multiplex PCR, and TCRdb's table has in-frame clones only and misses some. Here the sample spans 130,000 to 150,000 clones, about nine tenths being singletons. Sequencing used peripheral blood, obtained on day 0 of AZD1222 vaccination. Source of these receptors: an adult in good health. Both conserved end residues are part of each CDR3.

j_gene: TRBJ1-4
v_gene: TRBV6-5
CDR3aa: CASSPGGQIEKLFF

j_gene: TRBJ2-7
v_gene: TRBV2
CDR3aa: CASSDRGYEQYF

j_gene: TRBJ1-1
v_gene: TRBV5-1
CDR3aa: CASSPRSGNTEAFF

j_gene: TRBJ2-1
v_gene: TRBV7-9
CDR3aa: CASSVRINEQFF

j_gene: TRBJ2-3
v_gene: TRBV4-1
CDR3aa: CASSSPRLQTSTDTQYF

j_gene: TRBJ2-5
v_gene: TRBV10-2
CDR3aa: CASSERNLRLAGERETQYF

j_gene: TRBJ1-2
v_gene: TRBV2
CDR3aa: CASRAAPPNYGYTF

j_gene: TRBJ1-5
v_gene: TRBV7-2
CDR3aa: CASSLVGDQPQHF

j_gene: TRBJ1-4
v_gene: TRBV4-1
CDR3aa: CASSQGRTNEKLFF

j_gene: TRBJ2-4
v_gene: TRBV3-1/TRBV3-2
CDR3aa: CASSQASSGRRVIQYF

j_gene: TRBJ2-3
v_gene: TRBV3-1/TRBV3-2
CDR3aa: CASSQLGGRGWTDTQYF

j_gene: TRBJ1-1
v_gene: TRBV7-3
CDR3aa: CASSSAGGAYTEAFF

j_gene: TRBJ1-6
v_gene: TRBV27
CDR3aa: CASSPTTGFLNSPLHF

j_gene: TRBJ2-7
v_gene: TRBV6-4
CDR3aa: CASSGPRGGADYEQYF

j_gene: TRBJ1-3
v_gene: TRBV7-9
CDR3aa: CASSARRDSGNTIYF

j_gene: TRBJ1-1
v_gene: TRBV19
CDR3aa: CASSNIRTEAFF

j_gene: TRBJ1-1
v_gene: TRBV5-6
CDR3aa: CASSFIGNTEAFF

j_gene: TRBJ2-6
v_gene: TRBV27
CDR3aa: CASSSLSGANVLTF

j_gene: TRBJ2-3
v_gene: TRBV28
CDR3aa: CASSKPLAGPADTQYF

j_gene: TRBJ1-2
v_gene: TRBV5-6
CDR3aa: CASSLRGRGPGGYGYTF

j_gene: TRBJ2-3
v_gene: TRBV5-6
CDR3aa: CASSVDTSTDTQYF

j_gene: TRBJ1-2
v_gene: TRBV29-1
CDR3aa: CSVEDRGRGHGYTF

j_gene: TRBJ1-6
v_gene: TRBV5-1
CDR3aa: CASSFDPGRLVSPLHF

j_gene: TRBJ2-7
v_gene: TRBV13
CDR3aa: CASSSASNGPTYEQYF

j_gene: TRBJ1-5
v_gene: TRBV19
CDR3aa: CASIGSNQPQHF

j_gene: TRBJ2-3
v_gene: TRBV5-1
CDR3aa: CASSLGLAATDTQYF

j_gene: TRBJ1-5
v_gene: TRBV1
CDR3aa: CTSSPDVVGCNQPQHF

j_gene: TRBJ2-7
v_gene: TRBV7-9
CDR3aa: CASSLRPGDYEQYF

j_gene: TRBJ1-2
v_gene: TRBV5-5
CDR3aa: CASSLGQGAVYGYTF

j_gene: TRBJ1-5
v_gene: TRBV6-5
CDR3aa: CASSSDSNQPQHF

j_gene: TRBJ1-6
v_gene: TRBV9
CDR3aa: CASSIRGGPGSPLHF

j_gene: TRBJ1-6
v_gene: TRBV30
CDR3aa: CAFQQGARSPLHF

j_gene: TRBJ1-2
v_gene: TRBV10-3
CDR3aa: CAISEILGRVRNGYTF

j_gene: TRBJ2-1
v_gene: TRBV30
CDR3aa: CAWSRRASGRAGGEQFF

j_gene: TRBJ2-3
v_gene: TRBV30
CDR3aa: CAWSVLRGRAGTDTQYF